The present entry profiles one T cell receptor beta chain with its context. Sequenced by immunoSEQ multiplex PCR; TCRdb stores in-frame clones only, minus some. The table records roughly 74,000 clones, roughly nine tenths of them present only once. There are 13 residues in the CDR3. Germline CDR1 reads SGDLS; CDR2 reads YYNGEE. Trimming removed 0 bases at V and 7 bases at J, with 11 bases between. The data derive from a study of technical replicates of blood from a handful of donors. The J gene is TRBJ2-7, the V gene TRBV9, with TRBD2 as a possible D gene (6 bases). The sample was T cells isolated from PBMCs. The clonotype originates from a human donor in good health. The CDR3 bases are TGTGCCAGCAGCGTAGTCGACGGGAGAGAGCAGTACTTC. Amino acid sequence: CASSVVDGREQYF.